A selection of T cell receptor beta chains follows, all from one sample in a study of technical replicates of blood from a few donors. Profiling relied on immunoSEQ multiplex PCR, and the TCRdb table lists in-frame clones only, not all of them. Among over 10,000 clones listed, 75% to 85% were seen once. Sample: PBMCs. The source of these receptors is a human donor in good health. Each CDR3 is given with its conserved first and last residue. Not all rows give a size; the values are once, few, many and, for expanded clones, a class.

j_call v_call clone_size cdr3_aa
TRBJ2-3 TRBV27 NA CASSLWGLAELSTDTQYF
TRBJ2-1 TRBV9 NA CASSSGTPPGNEQFF
TRBJ1-3 TRBV5-1 NA CASSEGIAGNTIYF
TRBJ2-7 TRBV6-4 once CASSDSVGGDEQYF
TRBJ1-5 TRBV7-6 NA CASSLGGAGSNQPQHF
TRBJ1-1 TRBV12-2 few CASRFFKAPGTEAFF
TRBJ2-3 TRBV2 NA CASRGRGSTDTQYF
TRBJ2-1 TRBV5-8 NA CASSHTSGSYPLANEQFF
TRBJ1-3 TRBV18 NA CASSPVVQGIAGNTIYF
TRBJ1-2 TRBV15 once CATSRDTDGSYGYTF
TRBJ1-2 TRBV28 NA CASSLEQANYGYTF
TRBJ2-7 TRBV6-1 NA CASTLGWGAYEQYF
TRBJ1-4 TRBV9 NA CASSVEGGDATNEKLFF
TRBJ2-4 TRBV7-2 once CASSLLPGQGIQYF